Below are 3 T cell receptor beta chains sequenced from a single sample in a study of cytomegalovirus exposure and HLA in healthy donors. Primers included in the PCR were 60 Vbeta and 13 Jbeta primers. Clones were sequenced by immunoSEQ multiplex PCR, and TCRdb holds only the in-frame ones, with some missing. The repertoire includes 70,000 to 80,000 clones, 78% of them detected once, and about 8.2% sits in the top ten. The material sequenced was PBMCs. The source of these receptors is a woman aged 40 to 50 in good health and CMV-seropositive.

This sequence joins TRBV5-1 and TRBJ2-3; the D gene is possibly TRBD2 (5 bases). The CDR3 is 14 amino acids. CDR1 SGHRS and CDR2 YFSETQ come from the germline V gene. Trimming pared 5 bases from V and 0 bases from J, leaving 10 bases between. Written as DNA, the CDR3 is TGCGCCAGCAGTAGCGCCACTAGCACAGATACGCAGTATTTT. It encodes CASSSATSTDTQYF.

This sequence joins TRBV19 and TRBJ2-7, with 8 bases fitting TRBD1. The trim removed 6 bases at V and 6 bases at J, leaving 13 bases unmatched. CDR1 LNHDA and CDR2 SQIVND come from the germline V gene (reference sequence). The CDR3 has 15 residues. Written as DNA, the CDR3 is TGTGCCAGTAGGCCGGCCGCGGTTACAGGGGGCGAGCAGTACTTC. This sequence encodes CASRPAAVTGGEQYF.

This clone was picked up a small number of times. The chain carries TRBV6-8 and TRBJ1-4; tentatively, D is TRBD1 (6 bases). The CDR3 is 15 amino acids. Looked up from germline, CDR1 is MNHGY and CDR2 is SAAAGT. Trimming left V 5 bases short and J 7 bases short, with 17 bases between. CDR3: CASSPLSGTTEKLFF. The CDR3 bases are TGTGCCAGCAGTCCCCTCAGTGGGACAACTGAAAAACTGTTTTTT.